The 13 T cell receptor beta chains given below trace back to one sample, sequenced in a study of PD-1 blockade in classical Hodgkin lymphoma. Relapse after autologous stem cell transplantation occurred in every patient, and brentuximab vedotin exposure varied. TCRdb keeps only in-frame clones here, not all; method: immunoSEQ multiplex PCR. The table lists over 90,000 clones, approximately 89% of them singletons. The sample was peripheral blood mononuclear cells (PBMCs), taken before the second cycle of nivolumab. The receptors shown here come from a human donor with classical Hodgkin lymphoma.

This chain links TRBV14 with TRBJ1-2; tentative D call: TRBD1 (5 bases). V lost 4 bases and J lost 4, with 16 bases in between. This CDR3 comprises 15 residues. The germline gives CDR1 SGHDN, CDR2 FVKESK. CDR3 loop: CASSLSTGTAYGYTF. The CDR3 region has the DNA TGTGCCAGCAGCCTGAGCACCGGGACGGCCTATGGCTACACCTTC. Full variable domain (rest looked up from reference TRBV14 and TRBJ1-2): EAGVTQFPSHSVIEKGQTVTLRCDPISGHDNLYWYRRVMGKEIKFLLHFVKESKQDESGMPNNRFLAERTGGTYSTLKVQPAELEDSGVYFCASSLSTGTAYGYTFGSGTRLTVV.

This chain links TRBV5-6 with TRBJ1-1; unclear D gene. V lost 2 bases to trimming and J lost 3 bases, with 5 bases between them. CDR1 and CDR2 (germline): SGHDT, YYEEEE. This CDR3 comprises 12 residues. The CDR3 nucleotides are TGTGCCAGCAGCTTTATGGACACTGAAGCTTTCTTT. Translating gives CASSFMDTEAFF.

This chain connects TRBV6-5 to TRBJ1-2, with unresolved D. V lost 2 bases and J 2 bases, leaving 15 bases between the germline ends. The CDR3 runs 16 residues. Germline-derived CDR1 and CDR2 are MNHEY and SVGAGI. CDR3 loop: CASSYGSAQPNYGYTF. Here the CDR3 DNA reads TGTGCCAGCAGTTACGGTTCGGCACAGCCAAACTATGGCTACACCTTC.

This clone was observed once. This rearrangement joins TRBV7-9 to TRBJ2-3, with D possibly called TRBD1 or TRBD2 (5 bases each). CDR1 is SEHNR, CDR2 FQNEAQ, per germline (reference sequence). The CDR3 has 17 amino acids. V lost 1 base to trimming and J lost 2 bases, with 16 bases between them. The CDR3 region is CASSLGPLMGVTDTQYF. CDR3 sequence (DNA): TGTGCCAGCAGCTTAGGGCCCCTGATGGGGGTCACAGATACGCAGTATTTT.

The chain employs TRBV19 and TRBJ1-5; D possibly corresponds to TRBD1 (5 bases). The V end was cut by 6 bases, the J end by 3 bases, with 15 bases between. The germline V gene encodes CDR1 LNHDA and CDR2 SQIVND (reference sequence). This CDR3 spans 15 amino acids. The CDR3 coding sequence is TGTGCCAGTAGACGGGACCAGGGCAACAATCAGCCCCAGCATTTT. As protein: CASRRDQGNNQPQHF.

Only one count was recorded for this clone. This chain joins TRBV5-1 and TRBJ1-1, with TRBD1 matching over 8 bases. Per germline, CDR1 SGHRS and CDR2 YFSETQ. This CDR3 region has 15 residues. The V gene end was trimmed by 4 bases and the J gene end by 5 bases; junction bases not matched to a gene: 10. This CDR3 is CASSLDGQGGTEAFF. The CDR3 bases are TGCGCCAGCAGCCTAGACGGACAGGGAGGAACTGAAGCTTTCTTT. The full variable domain, in which reference TRBV5-1 and TRBJ1-1 provide the parts outside the CDR3, is KAGVTQTPRYLIKTRGQQVTLSCSPISGHRSVSWYQQTPGQGLQFLFEYFSETQRNKGNFPGRFSGRQFSNSRSEMNVSTLELGDSALYLCASSLDGQGGTEAFFGQGTRLTVV.

The rearrangement joins TRBV19 to TRBJ2-1, with 10 bases fitting TRBD2. J lost 6 bases, V lost 7 bases, and 3 bases had no gene match. The CDR3 has 13 amino acids. Germline CDR1 and CDR2: LNHDA and SQIVND (reference sequence). CDR3 coding DNA: TGTGCCAGTACCAGGACTAGCGGCAATGAGCAGTTCTTC. Translation gives CASTRTSGNEQFF.

The V gene is TRBV27, the J gene TRBJ1-5; D gene uncertain. This CDR3 is 15 amino acids long. With 5 bases removed from V and 5 bases from J, the gap between germline ends came to 16 bases. The V gene's germline CDR1 is MNHEY and CDR2 SMNVEV (reference sequence). The CDR3 spells CASSPLGLSDQPQHF. As DNA, the CDR3 is TGTGCCAGCAGTCCGCTGGGTCTGTCAGATCAGCCCCAGCATTTT.

CDR3 nucleotide sequence: TGTGCCAGCAGCCCAATTGGGACAGGGTTGGGAGGCTACACCTTC. Translation: CASSPIGTGLGGYTF. The rearrangement links TRBV7-9 to TRBJ1-2; 9 bases are shared with TRBD1. Germline trimming cut 5 bases from V and 8 bases from J; bases unmatched to any gene: 12. Per the germline V gene, CDR1 is SEHNR and CDR2 is FQNEAQ (reference sequence). The CDR3 extends over 15 amino acids.

This sequence joins TRBV28 and TRBJ2-2, with unresolved D. This CDR3 comprises 13 residues. Germline loops: CDR1 MDHEN, CDR2 SYDVKM. Trimming stripped 2 bases from V and 6 bases from J, with 7 bases between. The CDR3 reads CASSLQAPGELFF. DNA for the CDR3: TGTGCCAGCAGTTTACAGGCCCCCGGGGAGCTGTTTTTT.

The table lists this clone with a count of one. The J gene is TRBJ2-3, the V gene TRBV7-9; 13 nucleotides align to TRBD2. The CDR3 extends over 15 amino acids. The trim removed 5 bases at V and 5 bases at J, leaving 4 bases unmatched. CDR1 is SEHNR and CDR2 is FQNEAQ in the germline V gene (reference sequence). The CDR3 sequence is CASSQTSGGLDTQYF. CDR3 DNA: TGTGCCAGCAGCCAGACTAGCGGGGGGTTAGATACGCAGTATTTT.

This rearrangement joins TRBV7-8 to TRBJ1-2, with D possibly TRBD1 on 6 matching bases. The CDR3 extends over 17 amino acids. Germline V gene lookup returns CDR1 SGHVS and CDR2 FQNEAQ. V was shortened by 0 bases and J by 8 bases, with 22 bases between the two germline ends. CDR3 sequence: CASSLARTYMEGEGYTF. DNA of the CDR3: TGTGCCAGCAGCTTAGCCAGGACGTACATGGAGGGGGAGGGCTACACCTTC. The full variable domain, with the rest looked up from reference TRBV7-8 and TRBJ1-2, is GAGVSQSPRYKVAKRGQDVALRCDPISGHVSLFWYQQALGQGPEFLTYFQNEAQLDKSGLPSDRFFAERPEGSVSTLKIQRTQQEDSAVYLCASSLARTYMEGEGYTFGSGTRLTVV.

This chain uses TRBV5-6 with TRBJ2-7; D remains ambiguous. The CDR3 has 12 amino acids. The V gene lost 3 bases and the J gene lost 6 bases, with 10 bases spanning the gap. Germline V lookup: CDR1 SGHDT, CDR2 YYEEEE. This CDR3 reads CASSSDSTEQYF. The CDR3 DNA follows: TGTGCCAGCAGCTCCGACTCTACCGAGCAGTACTTC. Full variable domain (rest looked up from reference TRBV5-6 and TRBJ2-7): DAGVTQSPTHLIKTRGQQVTLRCSPKSGHDTVSWYQQALGQGPQFIFQYYEEEERQRGNFPDRFSGHQFPNYSSELNVNALLLGDSALYLCASSSDSTEQYFGPGTRLTVT.